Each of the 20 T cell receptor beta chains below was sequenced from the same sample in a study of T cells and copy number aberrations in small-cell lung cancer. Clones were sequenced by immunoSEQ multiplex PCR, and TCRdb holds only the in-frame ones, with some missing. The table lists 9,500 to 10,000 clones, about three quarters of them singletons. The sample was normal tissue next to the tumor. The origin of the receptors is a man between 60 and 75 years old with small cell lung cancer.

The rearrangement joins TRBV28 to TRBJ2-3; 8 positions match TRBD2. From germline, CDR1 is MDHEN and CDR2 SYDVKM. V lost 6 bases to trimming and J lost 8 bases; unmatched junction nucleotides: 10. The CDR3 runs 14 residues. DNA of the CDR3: TGTGCCAGCAGCAGGTTAGCGGGAAAGGGTACGCAGTATTTT. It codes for CASSRLAGKGTQYF.

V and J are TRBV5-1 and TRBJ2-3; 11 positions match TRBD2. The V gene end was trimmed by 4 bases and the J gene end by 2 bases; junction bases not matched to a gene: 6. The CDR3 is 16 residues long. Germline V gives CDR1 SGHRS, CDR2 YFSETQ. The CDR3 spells CASSPGLAVPTDTQYF. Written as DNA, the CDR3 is TGCGCCAGCAGCCCGGGACTAGCGGTACCCACAGATACGCAGTATTTT.

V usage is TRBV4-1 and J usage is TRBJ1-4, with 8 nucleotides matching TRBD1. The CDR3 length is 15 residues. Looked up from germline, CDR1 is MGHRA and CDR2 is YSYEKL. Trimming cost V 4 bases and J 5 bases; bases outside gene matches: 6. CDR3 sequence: CASSLLQGGNEKLFF. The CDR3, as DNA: TGCGCCAGCAGCCTCCTACAGGGGGGGAATGAAAAACTGTTTTTT.

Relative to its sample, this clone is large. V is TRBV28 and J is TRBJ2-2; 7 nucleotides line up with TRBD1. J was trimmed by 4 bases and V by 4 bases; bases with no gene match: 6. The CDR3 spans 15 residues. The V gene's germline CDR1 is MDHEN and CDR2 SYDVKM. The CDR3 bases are TGTGCCAGCAGTTCTCGACAGGGAAGCACCGGGGAGCTGTTTTTT. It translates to CASSSRQGSTGELFF.

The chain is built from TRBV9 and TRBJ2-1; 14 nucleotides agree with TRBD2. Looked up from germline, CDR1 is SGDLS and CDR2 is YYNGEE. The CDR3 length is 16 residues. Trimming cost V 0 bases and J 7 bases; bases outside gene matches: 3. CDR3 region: CASSVGGLAGDNEQFF. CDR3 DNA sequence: TGTGCCAGCAGCGTAGGGGGACTAGCGGGAGATAATGAGCAGTTCTTC.

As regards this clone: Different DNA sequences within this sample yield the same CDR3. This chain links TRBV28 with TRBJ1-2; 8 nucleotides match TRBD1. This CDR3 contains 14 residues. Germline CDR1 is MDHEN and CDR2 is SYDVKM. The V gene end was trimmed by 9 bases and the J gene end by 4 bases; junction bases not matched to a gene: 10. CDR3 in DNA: TGTGCCAGTAGTCCGACAGGGGTCGGCTATGGCTACACCTTC. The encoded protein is CASSPTGVGYGYTF.

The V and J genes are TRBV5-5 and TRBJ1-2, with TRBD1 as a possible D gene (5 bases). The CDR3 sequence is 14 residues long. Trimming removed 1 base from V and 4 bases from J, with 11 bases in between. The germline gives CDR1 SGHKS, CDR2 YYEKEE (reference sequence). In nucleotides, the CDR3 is TGTGCCAGCAGCTTGCTGGGGGGTACCTATGGCTACACCTTC. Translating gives CASSLLGGTYGYTF.

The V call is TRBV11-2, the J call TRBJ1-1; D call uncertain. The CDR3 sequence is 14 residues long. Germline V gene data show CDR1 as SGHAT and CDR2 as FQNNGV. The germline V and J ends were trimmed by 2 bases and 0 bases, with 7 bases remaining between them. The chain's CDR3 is CASSLTRMNTEAFF. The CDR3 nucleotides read TGTGCCAGCAGCTTAACAAGAATGAACACTGAAGCTTTCTTT.

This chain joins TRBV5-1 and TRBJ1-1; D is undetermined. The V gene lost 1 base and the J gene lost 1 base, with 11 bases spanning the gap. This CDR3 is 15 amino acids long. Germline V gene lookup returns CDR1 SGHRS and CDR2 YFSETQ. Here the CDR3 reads CASSLNDISNTEAFF. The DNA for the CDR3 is TGCGCCAGCAGCTTGAATGATATTTCGAACACTGAAGCTTTCTTT.

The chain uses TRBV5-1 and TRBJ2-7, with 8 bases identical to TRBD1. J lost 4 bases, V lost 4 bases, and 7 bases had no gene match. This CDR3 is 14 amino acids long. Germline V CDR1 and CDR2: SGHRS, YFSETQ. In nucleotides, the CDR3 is TGCGCCAGCAGCCCCGCAGGGGGCTGGTACGAGCAGTACTTC. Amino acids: CASSPAGGWYEQYF.

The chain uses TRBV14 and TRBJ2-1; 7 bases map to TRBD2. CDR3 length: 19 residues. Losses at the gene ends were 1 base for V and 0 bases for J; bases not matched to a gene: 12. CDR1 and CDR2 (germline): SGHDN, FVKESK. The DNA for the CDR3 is TGTGCCAGCAGCCAAGGGCCTAGCGGACCGTCCCGCTCCTACAATGAGCAGTTCTTC. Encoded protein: CASSQGPSGPSRSYNEQFF. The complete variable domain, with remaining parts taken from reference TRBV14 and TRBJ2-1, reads EAGVTQFPSHSVIEKGQTVTLRCDPISGHDNLYWYRRVMGKEIKFLLHFVKESKQDESGMPNNRFLAERTGGTYSTLKVQPAELEDSGVYFCASSQGPSGPSRSYNEQFFGPGTRLTVL.

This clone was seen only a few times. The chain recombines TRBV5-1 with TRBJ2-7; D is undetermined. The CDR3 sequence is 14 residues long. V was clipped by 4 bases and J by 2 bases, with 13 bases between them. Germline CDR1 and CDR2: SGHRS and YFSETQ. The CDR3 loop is CASSVQAVAYEQYF. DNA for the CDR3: TGCGCCAGCAGCGTCCAAGCAGTCGCCTACGAGCAGTACTTC. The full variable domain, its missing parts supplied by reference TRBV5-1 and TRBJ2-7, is KAGVTQTPRYLIKTRGQQVTLSCSPISGHRSVSWYQQTPGQGLQFLFEYFSETQRNKGNFPGRFSGRQFSNSRSEMNVSTLELGDSALYLCASSVQAVAYEQYFGPGTRLTVT.

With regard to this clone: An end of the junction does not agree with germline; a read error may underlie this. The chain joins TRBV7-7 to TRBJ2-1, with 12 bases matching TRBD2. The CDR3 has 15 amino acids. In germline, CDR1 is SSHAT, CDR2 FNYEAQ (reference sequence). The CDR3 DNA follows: TGTGCTAGCAGCTTACTAGCGGGAGGACTAGGTGAGCAGTTCTTC. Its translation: CASSLLAGGLGEQFF.

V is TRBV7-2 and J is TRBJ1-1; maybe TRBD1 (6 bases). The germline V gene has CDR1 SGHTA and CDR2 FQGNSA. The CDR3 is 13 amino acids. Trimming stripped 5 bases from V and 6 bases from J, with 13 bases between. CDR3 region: CASSKGGRSEAFF. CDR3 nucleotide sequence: TGTGCCAGCAGCAAAGGGGGGAGGTCTGAAGCTTTCTTT.

The DNA of the CDR3 is TGTGCCATCAGTGAGGGCAATGAGCAGTTCTTC. Encoded protein: CAISEGNEQFF. The rearrangement uses TRBV10-3 and TRBJ2-1; D not resolved. CDR3 length: 11 residues. V lost 2 bases and J 6 bases, leaving 2 bases between the germline ends. Germline CDR1 and CDR2: ENHRY and SYGVKD.

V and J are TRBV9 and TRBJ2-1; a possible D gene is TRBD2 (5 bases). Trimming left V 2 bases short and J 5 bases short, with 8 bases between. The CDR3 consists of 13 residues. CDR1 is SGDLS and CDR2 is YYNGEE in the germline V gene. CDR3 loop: CASSVSGNNEQFF. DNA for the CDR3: TGTGCCAGCAGCGTTTCCGGGAACAATGAGCAGTTCTTC.

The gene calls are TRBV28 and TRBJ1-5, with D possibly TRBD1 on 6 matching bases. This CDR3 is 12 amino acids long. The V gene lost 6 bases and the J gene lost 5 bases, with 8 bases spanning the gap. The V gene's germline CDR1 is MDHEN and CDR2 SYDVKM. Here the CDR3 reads CASRQGYQPQHF. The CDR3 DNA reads TGTGCCAGCAGACAGGGTTATCAGCCCCAGCATTTT.

The CDR3 nucleotides read TGTGCCAGCAGTCCCCAGCAGCACACTGAAGCTTTCTTT. Translation gives CASSPQQHTEAFF. The genes are TRBV28 and TRBJ1-1; D unclear. Trimming pared 5 bases from V and 3 bases from J, leaving 10 bases between. CDR1 is MDHEN and CDR2 is SYDVKM in the germline V gene. This CDR3 has 13 residues.

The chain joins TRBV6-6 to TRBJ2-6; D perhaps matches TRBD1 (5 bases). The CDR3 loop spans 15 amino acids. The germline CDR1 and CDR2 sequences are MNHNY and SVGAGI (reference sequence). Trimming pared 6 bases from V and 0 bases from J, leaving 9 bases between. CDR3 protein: CASRNTGSGANVLTF. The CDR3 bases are TGTGCCAGCAGAAATACAGGCTCTGGGGCCAACGTCCTGACTTTC.

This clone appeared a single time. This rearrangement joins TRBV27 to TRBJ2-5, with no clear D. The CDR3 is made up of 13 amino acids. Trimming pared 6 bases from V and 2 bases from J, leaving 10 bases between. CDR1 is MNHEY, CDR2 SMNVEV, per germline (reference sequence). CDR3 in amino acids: CASRVRLQETQYF. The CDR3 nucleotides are TGTGCCAGCAGGGTCAGATTACAAGAGACCCAGTACTTC.